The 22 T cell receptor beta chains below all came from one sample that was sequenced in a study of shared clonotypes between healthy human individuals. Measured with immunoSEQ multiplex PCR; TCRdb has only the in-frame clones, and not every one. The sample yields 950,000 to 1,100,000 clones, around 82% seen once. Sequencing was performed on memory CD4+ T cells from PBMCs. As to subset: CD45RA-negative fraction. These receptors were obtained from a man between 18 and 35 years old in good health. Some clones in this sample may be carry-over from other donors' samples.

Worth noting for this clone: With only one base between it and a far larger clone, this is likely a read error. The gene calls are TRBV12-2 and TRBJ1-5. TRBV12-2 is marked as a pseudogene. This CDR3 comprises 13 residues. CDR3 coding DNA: TGTGCAAGTCGGCAAGATAGCAGTCAGCCCCAGCATTTT. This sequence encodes CASRQDSSQPQHF.

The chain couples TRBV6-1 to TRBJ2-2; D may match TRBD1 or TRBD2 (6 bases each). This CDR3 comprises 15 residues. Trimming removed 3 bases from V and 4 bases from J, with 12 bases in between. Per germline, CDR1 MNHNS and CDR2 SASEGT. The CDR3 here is CASSERGRSTGELFF. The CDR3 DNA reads TGTGCCAGCAGTGAGAGGGGGAGGTCCACCGGGGAGCTGTTTTTT.

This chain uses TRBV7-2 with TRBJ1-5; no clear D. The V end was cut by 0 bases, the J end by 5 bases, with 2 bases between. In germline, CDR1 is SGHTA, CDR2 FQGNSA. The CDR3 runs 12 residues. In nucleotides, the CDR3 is TGTGCCAGCAGCTTAGCCCATCAGCCCCAGCATTTT. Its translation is CASSLAHQPQHF.

In DNA form, the CDR3 reads TGTGCCAGCAGCGCGGGACTAGCGGGAGGGAGGAACGAGCAGTACTTC. Protein: CASSAGLAGGRNEQYF. V usage is TRBV9 and J usage is TRBJ2-7, with TRBD2 matching over 16 bases. V was clipped by 3 bases and J by 5 bases; unmatched bases: 5. Germline values: CDR1 SGDLS, CDR2 YYNGEE. This CDR3 comprises 16 residues.

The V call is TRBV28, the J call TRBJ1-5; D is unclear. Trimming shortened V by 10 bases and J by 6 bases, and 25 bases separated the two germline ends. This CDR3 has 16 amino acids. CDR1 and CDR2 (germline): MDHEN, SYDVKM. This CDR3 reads CATTKVGRRGIQPQHF. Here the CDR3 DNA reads TGTGCCACCACCAAAGTCGGGAGGCGAGGGATTCAGCCCCAGCATTTT.

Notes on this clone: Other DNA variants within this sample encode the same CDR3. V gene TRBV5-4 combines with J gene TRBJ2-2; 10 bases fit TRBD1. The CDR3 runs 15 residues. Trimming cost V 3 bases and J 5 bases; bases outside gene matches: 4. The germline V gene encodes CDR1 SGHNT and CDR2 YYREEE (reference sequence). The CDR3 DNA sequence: TGTGCCAGCAGCTCGCGGGACAGGGGTACCGGGGAGCTGTTTTTT. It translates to CASSSRDRGTGELFF.

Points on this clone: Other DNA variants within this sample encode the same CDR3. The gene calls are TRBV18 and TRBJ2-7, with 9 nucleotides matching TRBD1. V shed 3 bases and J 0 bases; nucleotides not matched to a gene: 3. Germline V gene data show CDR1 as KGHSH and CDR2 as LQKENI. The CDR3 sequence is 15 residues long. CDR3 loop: CASSPGTGSSYEQYF. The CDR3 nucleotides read TGTGCCAGCTCACCTGGGACAGGGAGCTCCTACGAGCAGTACTTC.

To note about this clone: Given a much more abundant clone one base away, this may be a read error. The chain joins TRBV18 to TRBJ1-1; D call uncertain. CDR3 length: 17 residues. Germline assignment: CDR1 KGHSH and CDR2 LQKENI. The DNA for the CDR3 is TGTGCCAGCTTACCACCTAAATCAGGAGGAATGAACACTGAAGCTTTCTTT. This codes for CASLPPKSGGMNTEAFF.

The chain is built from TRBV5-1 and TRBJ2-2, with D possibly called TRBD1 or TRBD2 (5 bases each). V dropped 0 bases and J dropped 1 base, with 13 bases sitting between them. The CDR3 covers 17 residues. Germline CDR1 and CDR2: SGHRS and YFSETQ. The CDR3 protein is CASSLVGTQMNTGELFF. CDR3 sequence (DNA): TGCGCCAGCAGCTTGGTCGGGACCCAGATGAACACCGGGGAGCTGTTTTTT.

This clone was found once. The CDR3 is CASSSERYTEAFF. In DNA, the CDR3 is TGCGCCAGCAGCTCAGAGAGGTACACTGAAGCTTTCTTT. The chain is built from TRBV5-1 and TRBJ1-1; D is undetermined. Looked up from germline, CDR1 is SGHRS and CDR2 is YFSETQ. This CDR3 has 13 amino acids. V dropped 3 bases and J dropped 3 bases, with 9 bases sitting between them.

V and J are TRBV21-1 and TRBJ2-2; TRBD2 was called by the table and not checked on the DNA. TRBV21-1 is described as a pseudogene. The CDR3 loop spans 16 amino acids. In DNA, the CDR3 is TGTGCCAGCAGCTTAAGTGGAAGCGGGCACACCGGGGAGCTGTTTTTT. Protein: CASSLSGSGHTGELFF.

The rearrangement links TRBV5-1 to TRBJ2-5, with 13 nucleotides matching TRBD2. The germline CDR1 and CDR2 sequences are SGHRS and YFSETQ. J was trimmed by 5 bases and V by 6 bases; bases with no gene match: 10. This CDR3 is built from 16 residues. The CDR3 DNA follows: TGCGCCAGCACCCTAGGACTAGCGGGAGCGTGGGAGACCCAGTACTTC. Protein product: CASTLGLAGAWETQYF.

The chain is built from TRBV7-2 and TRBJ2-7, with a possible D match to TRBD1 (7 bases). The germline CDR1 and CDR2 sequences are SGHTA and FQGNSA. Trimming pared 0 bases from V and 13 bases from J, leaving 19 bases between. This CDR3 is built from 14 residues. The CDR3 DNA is TGTGCCAGCAGCTTAGCGCTTGCGGGACAGCTACCTTACTTC. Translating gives CASSLALAGQLPYF. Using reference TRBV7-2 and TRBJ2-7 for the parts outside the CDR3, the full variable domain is GAGVSQSPSNKVTEKGKDVELRCDPISGHTALYWYRQSLGQGLEFLIYFQGNSAPDKSGLPSDRFSAERTGGSVSTLTIQRTQQEDSAVYLCASSLALAGQLPYFGPGTRLTVT.

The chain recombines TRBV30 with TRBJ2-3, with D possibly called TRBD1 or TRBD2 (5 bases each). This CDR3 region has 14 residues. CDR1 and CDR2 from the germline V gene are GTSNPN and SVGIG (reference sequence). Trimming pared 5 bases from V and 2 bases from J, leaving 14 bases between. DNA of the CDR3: TGTGCCTGGTCGTACGGGACCCACACAGATACGCAGTATTTT. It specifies CAWSYGTHTDTQYF.

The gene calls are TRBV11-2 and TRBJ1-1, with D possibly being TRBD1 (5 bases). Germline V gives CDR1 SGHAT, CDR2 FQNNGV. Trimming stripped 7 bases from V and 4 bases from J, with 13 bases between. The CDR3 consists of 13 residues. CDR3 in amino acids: CASTGRAVTEAFF. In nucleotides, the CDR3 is TGTGCCAGCACAGGCAGGGCCGTCACTGAAGCTTTCTTT.

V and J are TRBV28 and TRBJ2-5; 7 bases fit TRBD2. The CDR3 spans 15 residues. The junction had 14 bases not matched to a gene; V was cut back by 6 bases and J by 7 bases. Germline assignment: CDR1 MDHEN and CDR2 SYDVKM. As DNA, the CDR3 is TGTGCCAGCAGCCGCCCCGCGGCGGGAGCGGTGACCCAGTACTTC. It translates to CASSRPAAGAVTQYF.

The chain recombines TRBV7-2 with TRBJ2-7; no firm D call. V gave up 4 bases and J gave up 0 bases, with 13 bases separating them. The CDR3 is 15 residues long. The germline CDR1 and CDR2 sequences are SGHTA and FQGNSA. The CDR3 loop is CASSSIGLLSYEQYF. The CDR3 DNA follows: TGTGCCAGCAGCTCCATCGGGCTACTCTCCTACGAGCAGTACTTC.

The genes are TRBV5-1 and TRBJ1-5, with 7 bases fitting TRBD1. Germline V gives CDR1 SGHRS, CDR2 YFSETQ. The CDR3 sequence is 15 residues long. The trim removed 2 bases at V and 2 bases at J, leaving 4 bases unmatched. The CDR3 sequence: CASSLRTGGNQPQHF. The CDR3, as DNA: TGCGCCAGCAGCTTAAGAACAGGGGGCAATCAGCCCCAGCATTTT.

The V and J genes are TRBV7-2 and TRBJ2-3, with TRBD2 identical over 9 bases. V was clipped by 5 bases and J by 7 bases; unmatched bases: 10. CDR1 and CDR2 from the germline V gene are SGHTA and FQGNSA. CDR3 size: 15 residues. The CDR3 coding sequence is TGTGCCAGCAGCCTCATTAGCGGGAGTGTTAATACGCAGTATTTT. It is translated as CASSLISGSVNTQYF.

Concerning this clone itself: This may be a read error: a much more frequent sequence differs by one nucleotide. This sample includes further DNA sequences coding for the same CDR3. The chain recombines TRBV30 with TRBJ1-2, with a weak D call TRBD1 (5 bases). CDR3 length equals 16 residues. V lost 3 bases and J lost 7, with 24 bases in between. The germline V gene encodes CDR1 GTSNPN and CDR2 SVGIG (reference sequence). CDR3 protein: CAWSRDRGQGHGGYTF. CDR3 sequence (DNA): TGTGCCTGGAGCAGAGACAGAGGGCAGGGCCATGGTGGCTACACCTTC.

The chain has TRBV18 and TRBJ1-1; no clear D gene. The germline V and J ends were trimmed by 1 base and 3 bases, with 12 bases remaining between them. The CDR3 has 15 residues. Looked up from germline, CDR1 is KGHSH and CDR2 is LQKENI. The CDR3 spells CASSPRILRDTEAFF. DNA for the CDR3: TGTGCCAGCTCACCACGGATTTTGAGGGACACTGAAGCTTTCTTT.

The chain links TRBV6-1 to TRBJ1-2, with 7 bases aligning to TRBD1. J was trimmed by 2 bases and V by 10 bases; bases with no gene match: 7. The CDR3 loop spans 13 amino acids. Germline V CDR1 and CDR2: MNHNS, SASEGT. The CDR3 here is CAITQGVNYGYTF. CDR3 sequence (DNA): TGTGCCATAACCCAGGGGGTCAACTATGGCTACACCTTC.